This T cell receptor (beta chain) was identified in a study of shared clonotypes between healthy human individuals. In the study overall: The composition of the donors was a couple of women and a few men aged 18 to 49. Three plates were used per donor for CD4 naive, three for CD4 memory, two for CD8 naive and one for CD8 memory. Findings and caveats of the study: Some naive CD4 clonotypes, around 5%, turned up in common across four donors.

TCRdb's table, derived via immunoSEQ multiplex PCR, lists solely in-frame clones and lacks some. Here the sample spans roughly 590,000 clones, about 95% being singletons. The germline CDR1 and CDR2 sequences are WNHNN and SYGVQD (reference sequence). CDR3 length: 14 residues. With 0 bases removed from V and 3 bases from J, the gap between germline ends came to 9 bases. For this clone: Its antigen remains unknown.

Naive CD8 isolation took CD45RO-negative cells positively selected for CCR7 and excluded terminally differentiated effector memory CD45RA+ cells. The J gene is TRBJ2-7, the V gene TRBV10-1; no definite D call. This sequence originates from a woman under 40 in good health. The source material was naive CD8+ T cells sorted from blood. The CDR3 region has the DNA TGCGCCAGCAGTGAGTCATCGGACGACTACGAGCAGTACTTC. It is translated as CASSESSDDYEQYF.